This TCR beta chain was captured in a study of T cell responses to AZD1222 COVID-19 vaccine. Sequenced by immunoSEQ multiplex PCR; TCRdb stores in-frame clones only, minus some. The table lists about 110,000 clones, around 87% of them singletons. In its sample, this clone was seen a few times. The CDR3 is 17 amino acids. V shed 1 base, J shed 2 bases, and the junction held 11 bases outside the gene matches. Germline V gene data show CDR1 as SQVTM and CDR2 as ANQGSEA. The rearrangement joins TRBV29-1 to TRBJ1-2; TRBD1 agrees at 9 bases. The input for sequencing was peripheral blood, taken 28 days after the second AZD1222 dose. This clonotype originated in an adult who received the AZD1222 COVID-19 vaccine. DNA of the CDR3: TGCAGCGTTGAAGGACGGAACAGGGGGCGCGAGAACTATGGCTACACCTTC. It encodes CSVEGRNRGRENYGYTF.